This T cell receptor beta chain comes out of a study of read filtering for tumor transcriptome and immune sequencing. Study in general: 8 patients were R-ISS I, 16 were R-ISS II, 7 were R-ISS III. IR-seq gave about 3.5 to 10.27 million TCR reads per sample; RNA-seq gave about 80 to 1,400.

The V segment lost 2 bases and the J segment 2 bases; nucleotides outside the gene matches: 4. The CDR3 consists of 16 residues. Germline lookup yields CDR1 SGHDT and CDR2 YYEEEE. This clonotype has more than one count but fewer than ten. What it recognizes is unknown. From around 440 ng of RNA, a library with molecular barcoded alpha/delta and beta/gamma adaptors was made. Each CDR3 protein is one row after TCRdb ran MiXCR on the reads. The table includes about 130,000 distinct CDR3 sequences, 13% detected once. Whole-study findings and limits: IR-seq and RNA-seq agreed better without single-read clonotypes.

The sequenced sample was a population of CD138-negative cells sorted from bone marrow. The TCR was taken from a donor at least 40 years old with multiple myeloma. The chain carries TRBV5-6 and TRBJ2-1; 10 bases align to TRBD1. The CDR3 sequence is CASSFDRGRAYNEQFF. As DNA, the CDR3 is TGTGCCAGCAGCTTTGACAGGGGGCGGGCCTACAATGAGCAGTTCTTC.